Listed below are T cell receptor beta chains from one sample, sequenced in a study of T cells in Graves' hyperthyroidism and ophthalmopathy. TCRdb used MiXCR to reprocess the multiplex PCR reads, holding one entry per CDR3 protein. The sample lists hundreds of thousands of distinct CDR3 sequences, less than 20% occurring once. The sample consisted of blood. These receptors were collected from a man aged 40-50 years with Graves' ophthalmopathy. Both conserved end residues are part of each CDR3. The D gene is left open where the match is weak. Clone size appears in some rows only: once, few, many, or a class for an expanded clone.

abundance	v_gene	j_gene	d_gene	CDR3aa	CDR3nt
many	TRBV6-6	TRBJ1-1	NA	CASSYSGATFTEAFF	TGTGCCAGCAGTTACTCTGGGGCCACGTTCACTGAAGCTTTCTTT
many	TRBV12-3/TRBV12-4	TRBJ2-1	TRBD2	CASRSLSGSSYNEQFF	TGTGCCAGCAGATCCCTTAGCGGGAGCTCCTACAATGAGCAGTTCTTC
many	TRBV7-3	TRBJ1-1	NA	CASSLGGIVTEAFF	TGTGCCAGCAGCTTGGGGGGTATTGTAACTGAAGCTTTCTTT
many	TRBV6-1	TRBJ2-1	TRBD2	CATQTSGRAGNEQFF	TGTGCCACCCAGACTAGCGGGAGGGCCGGCAATGAGCAGTTCTTC
NA	TRBV19	TRBJ1-1	NA	CASRQGREMNTEAFF	TGTGCCAGTAGACAGGGCAGAGAGATGAACACTGAAGCTTTCTTT
NA	TRBV18	TRBJ2-2	TRBD1	CASSTTGQGSGELFF	TGTGCCAGCTCAACCACCGGACAGGGATCCGGGGAGCTGTTTTTT
NA	TRBV3-1	TRBJ2-2	TRBD2	CASSQETSGGVAGELFF	TGTGCCAGCAGCCAAGAGACTAGCGGGGGGGTAGCCGGGGAGCTGTTTTTT
many	TRBV3-1	TRBJ2-2	TRBD1	CASHDRVTGELFF	TGTGCCAGCCACGACAGGGTCACCGGGGAGCTGTTTTTT
few	TRBV7-9	TRBJ1-6	NA	CASSLSGDLSPLHF	TGTGCCAGCAGCTTATCCGGAGACCTGTCACCCCTCCACTTT
NA	TRBV18	TRBJ1-1	TRBD1	CASSPSDRLAFF	TGTGCCAGCTCACCTTCGGACAGGTTGGCTTTCTTT
NA	TRBV30	TRBJ2-7	NA	CAWSVDGDEQYF	TGTGCCTGGAGTGTAGATGGTGACGAGCAGTACTTC
few	TRBV12-3/TRBV12-4	TRBJ2-7	TRBD1	CASRKGQGTYEQYF	TGTGCCAGCAGGAAAGGACAGGGTACCTACGAGCAGTACTTC
few	TRBV9	TRBJ1-1	TRBD1	CASSVGSGGAEAFF	TGTGCCAGCAGCGTAGGGTCAGGGGGCGCTGAAGCTTTCTTT
few	TRBV5-1	TRBJ2-2	NA	CASSFTGYNTGELFF	TGCGCCAGCAGCTTCACAGGGTATAACACCGGGGAGCTGTTTTTT
NA	TRBV20-1	TRBJ2-4	TRBD1	CSASPTGGSAKNIQYF	TGCAGTGCTAGCCCAACAGGGGGCTCCGCCAAAAACATTCAGTACTTC
once	TRBV19	TRBJ1-2	NA	CASSIHGARYGYTF	TGTGCCAGTAGTATACACGGAGCTCGCTATGGCTACACCTTC
many	TRBV4-3	TRBJ1-1	NA	CASSQVRLNAEAFF	TGCGCCAGCAGCCAAGTAAGACTGAACGCTGAAGCTTTCTTT
NA	TRBV20-1	TRBJ2-1	NA	CSARTPARDEQFF	TGCAGTGCTAGAACTCCGGCGCGGGATGAGCAGTTCTTC
NA	TRBV9	TRBJ1-1	NA	CASSVAQNTEAFF	TGTGCCAGCAGCGTAGCGCAGAACACTGAAGCTTTCTTT
NA	TRBV24-1	TRBJ2-1	NA	CATAVGGSETQFF	TGTGCCACCGCCGTAGGAGGGTCGGAGACCCAGTTCTTC
few	TRBV5-1	TRBJ2-7	NA	CASSLTLTYEQYF	TGCGCCAGCAGCCTGACTCTTACCTACGAGCAGTACTTC
NA	TRBV4-1	TRBJ1-1	NA	CASSQVNRLYTETFF	TGCGCCAGCAGCCAAGTAAACAGATTATACACTGAAACTTTCTTT
many	TRBV7-9	TRBJ1-1	NA	CASSPGQKNTEAFF	TGTGCCAGCAGCCCGGGACAAAAGAACACTGAAGCTTTCTTT
many	TRBV12-3/TRBV12-4	TRBJ1-1	NA	CASNPGYTEAFF	TGTGCCAGCAACCCGGGATACACTGAAGCTTTCTTT
few	TRBV27	TRBJ2-5	TRBD1	CASSWHSHRGPHQETQYF	TGTGCCAGCAGTTGGCATTCACACAGGGGACCTCATCAAGAGACCCAGTACTTC
few	TRBV27	TRBJ2-3	TRBD2	CASGRTSGSMGDTQYF	TGTGCCAGCGGAAGGACTAGCGGGAGTATGGGGGATACGCAGTATTTT
NA	TRBV12-3/TRBV12-4	TRBJ2-3	TRBD1	CASKQGALATDTQYF	TGTGCCAGCAAACAGGGGGCGCTGGCTACAGATACGCAGTATTTT
NA	TRBV10-3	TRBJ2-4	NA	CAISESASTHIQYF	TGTGCCATCAGTGAGTCGGCTAGCACGCACATTCAGTACTTC
few	TRBV18	TRBJ2-7	TRBD1	CASSATGGNYEQYF	TGTGCCAGCTCAGCTACAGGGGGCAATTACGAGCAGTACTTC
NA	TRBV25-1	TRBJ2-2	NA	CASSELPDSKNTGELFF	TGTGCCAGCAGTGAACTTCCGGACAGTAAGAACACCGGGGAGCTGTTTTTT
NA	TRBV7-2	TRBJ2-7	TRBD1	CTSSFSPDRSDEQYF	TGTACCAGCAGCTTCTCCCCGGACAGGTCGGACGAGCAGTACTTC